Detailed here is one TCR beta chain. These data originate in a study of blood T cell repertoires in COVID-19. The protocol was immunoSEQ multiplex PCR, while the TCRdb copy is restricted to in-frame clones and leaves out a portion. The table lists under 200,000 clones, over 70% of them singletons. Specimen: PBMCs or T cells enriched from blood (not recorded which). This TCR derives from a woman aged 40-49 years with acute COVID-19.

CDR3 in amino acids: CASTPGQGFGGYTF. In DNA, the CDR3 is TGCGCCAGCACCCCGGGACAGGGATTTGGTGGCTACACCTTC. The J gene is TRBJ1-2, the V gene TRBV5-1, with 9 bases fitting TRBD1. This CDR3 is built from 14 residues. Trimming at V came to 6 bases and at J to 7 bases, leaving 10 bases not matched to a gene. CDR1 and CDR2 from the germline V gene are SGHRS and YFSETQ.